The 4 T cell receptor beta chains presented below share a single source sample, sequenced in a study of cytomegalovirus exposure and HLA in healthy donors. Assay used: immunoSEQ multiplex PCR; TCRdb lists only in-frame clones, some missing. The sample comprises about 73,000 clones, 90% to 95% of which are singletons, and less than 3.5% rests with the top ten. Input material: PBMCs. The receptor source for this set is a man aged 18 to 29 in good health and CMV-seronegative.

J is TRBJ2-7 and V is TRBV5-1, with unresolved D. V gave up 3 bases and J gave up 7 bases, with 17 bases separating them. Germline V gene sequence: CDR1 SGHRS, CDR2 YFSETQ. The CDR3 consists of 14 residues. The CDR3 DNA reads TGCGCCAGCAGCTCCGACTGGTCCGCCGGGGAGCAGTACTTC. As protein: CASSSDWSAGEQYF. The whole variable domain, filled in from reference TRBV5-1 and TRBJ2-7, reads KAGVTQTPRYLIKTRGQQVTLSCSPISGHRSVSWYQQTPGQGLQFLFEYFSETQRNKGNFPGRFSGRQFSNSRSEMNVSTLELGDSALYLCASSSDWSAGEQYFGPGTRLTVT.

This chain uses TRBV7-9 with TRBJ2-7; 7 nucleotides align to TRBD1. This CDR3 is 13 amino acids long. V lost 6 bases to trimming and J lost 0 bases; unmatched junction nucleotides: 2. Germline V gene sequence: CDR1 SEHNR, CDR2 FQNEAQ (reference sequence). The CDR3 nucleotides are TGTGCCAGCAGAGGGGACAGCTCCTACGAGCAGTACTTC. Translation gives CASRGDSSYEQYF.

The gene calls are TRBV2 and TRBJ2-4, with D possibly matching TRBD2 (7 bases). In germline, CDR1 is SNHLY, CDR2 FYNNEI. Trimming pared 1 base from V and 2 bases from J, leaving 12 bases between. The CDR3 runs 16 residues. This CDR3 reads CASSEGGGPTKNIQYF. For the CDR3, the DNA is TGTGCCAGCAGTGAAGGGGGGGGGCCTACCAAAAACATTCAGTACTTC.

This clone showed up just once. The rearrangement uses TRBV4-3 and TRBJ2-7; 7 nucleotides agree with TRBD1. Trimming at V came to 2 bases and at J to 3 bases, leaving 4 bases not matched to a gene. Germline assignment: CDR1 LGHNA and CDR2 YSLEER. This CDR3 comprises 14 residues. The CDR3 spells CASSQRAGGYEQYF. The CDR3 DNA reads TGCGCCAGCAGCCAACGGGCAGGGGGCTACGAGCAGTACTTC.